The subject of this entry is one TCR beta chain. What it binds is not known. The data are from a study of cytomegalovirus exposure and HLA in healthy donors. The PCR used 60 Vbeta and 13 Jbeta primers. Sequenced by immunoSEQ multiplex PCR; TCRdb stores in-frame clones only, minus some. The table includes about 160,000 clones, around 80% detected once. General study points: DRB1 showed the most TCR associations and HLA-C the fewest in a later analysis, as rates varied by HLA locus. When a later analysis compared HLA-associated TCR beta chains with equally common others, the HLA-associated chains turned out to be more clonally expanded and to have lower generation probabilities. In terms of immune exposure information, only CMV serostatus was available. In a later analysis, TCR beta V- and J-gene trimming showed a link to a missense DCLRE1C variant.

This clonotype was sampled from a woman between 18 and 30 years old in good health and CMV-seronegative. The sequenced sample was PBMCs.

CDR3 sequence reads: CAWSVGGGIDTQYF. In nucleotides, the CDR3 is TGTGCCTGGAGTGTAGGGGGGGGGATAGATACGCAGTATTTT. The chain is built from TRBV30 and TRBJ2-3; maybe TRBD2 (7 bases). Looked up from germline, CDR1 is GTSNPN and CDR2 is SVGIG (reference sequence). This CDR3 has 14 amino acids. Trimming left V 0 bases short and J 5 bases short, with 12 bases between.